Listed below are T cell receptor beta chains from one sample, sequenced in a study of identical twins. TCRdb called the 5' RACE reads again in MiXCR, with one record for every CDR3 protein. The sample has under 900,000 distinct CDR3 sequences, about 12% seen once. This sample also appeared in a second study, on yellow fever vaccine responses in identical twins.

Material: PBMCs. The receptors were gathered from a woman under 30 in good health. Both conserved end residues are part of each CDR3. Each record gives: D gene, V gene, clone size, J gene, CDR3 protein, CDR3 DNA. D genes are given only for firm matches. Some rows mark clone size as missing; the rest say once, few, many or name a class of expanded clone.

>TRBD2|TRBV7-2|many|TRBJ2-7
CASSLVVAGSYEQYF
TGTGCCAGCAGCTTAGTGGTAGCGGGAAGCTACGAGCAGTACTTC
>TRBD2|TRBV11-3|.|TRBJ2-1
CASIPGAGGPNEQFF
TGTGCCAGCATCCCAGGTGCGGGAGGGCCAAATGAGCAGTTCTTC
>.|TRBV19|.|TRBJ1-2
CASSILEFYGYTF
TGTGCCAGTAGTATTTTGGAGTTCTATGGCTACACCTTC
>.|TRBV20-1|.|TRBJ1-4
CSARGAWDEKLFF
TGCAGTGCTAGAGGGGCCTGGGATGAAAAACTGTTTTTT
>.|TRBV20-1|.|TRBJ1-4
CSASSRVSGEKLFF
TGCAGTGCTTCCAGTCGGGTTTCTGGTGAAAAACTGTTTTTT
>TRBD1|TRBV29-1|.|TRBJ2-3
CSGGQGPPDTQYF
TGCAGCGGGGGACAGGGTCCCCCAGATACGCAGTATTTT
>.|TRBV4-2|many|TRBJ2-2
CASSAGPFRDNGELFF
TGTGCCAGCAGCGCAGGACCTTTTAGGGATAACGGGGAGCTGTTTTTT
>TRBD2|TRBV11-1|few|TRBJ2-3
CASSLLQGLAASTDTQYF
TGTGCCAGCAGCTTACTTCAGGGACTAGCGGCCAGCACAGATACGCAGTATTTT
>.|TRBV12-3/TRBV12-4|few|TRBJ1-1
CASSPKSMAFF
TGTGCCAGCAGCCCGAAAAGTATGGCTTTCTTT
>TRBD1|TRBV20-1|.|TRBJ2-1
CSALTRGTGGKAGGYNEQFF
TGCAGTGCGCTTACCAGAGGGACAGGGGGCAAAGCGGGAGGCTACAATGAGCAGTTCTTC
>.|TRBV11-2|.|TRBJ1-4
CASRSDIATNEKLFF
TGTGCCAGCAGGTCCGACATTGCAACTAATGAAAAACTGTTTTTT
>.|TRBV3-1|few|TRBJ2-1
CASSQGGGTLRAEQFF
TGTGCCAGCAGCCAAGGGGGGGGCACCCTCAGGGCTGAGCAGTTCTTC
>.|TRBV19|once|TRBJ1-1
CASSIVAATEAFF
TGTGCCAGTAGTATAGTGGCAGCCACTGAAGCTTTCTTT
>TRBD1|TRBV29-1|.|TRBJ2-7
CSVEGQGATYEQYF
TGCAGCGTTGAAGGGCAGGGGGCGACCTACGAGCAGTACTTC
>.|TRBV12-3/TRBV12-4|many|TRBJ2-1
CASSKGGSSYNEQFF
TGTGCCAGCAGTAAAGGGGGTAGCTCCTACAATGAGCAGTTCTTC
>.|TRBV12-3/TRBV12-4|few|TRBJ2-7
CASRRKGGLEQYF
TGTGCCAGCAGACGGAAAGGAGGTCTCGAGCAGTACTTC
>.|TRBV20-1|many|TRBJ2-2
CSARDSTGSTGELFF
TGCAGTGCTAGAGACTCGACGGGTTCGACCGGGGAGCTGTTTTTT
>TRBD2|TRBV20-1|few|TRBJ2-3
CSAPFGVSGGTGTQYF
TGCAGTGCCCCCTTCGGGGTTAGCGGGGGAACTGGTACGCAGTATTTT
>TRBD2|TRBV6-1|few|TRBJ2-1
CASSEAGLAGGSYNEQFF
TGTGCCAGCAGTGAAGCGGGGCTAGCGGGGGGATCTTACAATGAGCAGTTCTTC
>TRBD2|TRBV9|.|TRBJ2-1
CASSAPESGSYNEQFF
TGTGCCAGCAGCGCCCCCGAAAGCGGGAGTTACAATGAGCAGTTCTTC
>TRBD2|TRBV19|.|TRBJ2-7
CASSIERGAPGVSYEQYF
TGTGCCAGTAGTATCGAGCGGGGGGCCCCGGGAGTATCCTACGAGCAGTACTTC
>.|TRBV20-1|.|TRBJ2-5
CSARDMGGRETQYF
TGCAGTGCTAGAGATATGGGGGGCAGGGAGACCCAGTACTTC
>TRBD2|TRBV4-1|.|TRBJ2-1
CASSQDRFSGRVTYNEQFF
TGCGCCAGCAGCCAAGATCGGTTTAGCGGGAGAGTGACCTACAATGAGCAGTTCTTC
>TRBD2|TRBV28|few|TRBJ2-3
CASSAGRGAQYF
TGTGCCAGCAGTGCCGGTCGGGGGGCGCAGTATTTT
>.|TRBV6-5|.|TRBJ1-1
CASSYYPRRHGNTEAFF
TGTGCCAGCAGTTACTACCCCCGCAGGCATGGGAACACTGAAGCTTTCTTT
>.|TRBV9|.|TRBJ2-7
CASSVEPLSEQYF
TGTGCCAGCAGCGTAGAACCCCTTAGCGAGCAGTACTTC